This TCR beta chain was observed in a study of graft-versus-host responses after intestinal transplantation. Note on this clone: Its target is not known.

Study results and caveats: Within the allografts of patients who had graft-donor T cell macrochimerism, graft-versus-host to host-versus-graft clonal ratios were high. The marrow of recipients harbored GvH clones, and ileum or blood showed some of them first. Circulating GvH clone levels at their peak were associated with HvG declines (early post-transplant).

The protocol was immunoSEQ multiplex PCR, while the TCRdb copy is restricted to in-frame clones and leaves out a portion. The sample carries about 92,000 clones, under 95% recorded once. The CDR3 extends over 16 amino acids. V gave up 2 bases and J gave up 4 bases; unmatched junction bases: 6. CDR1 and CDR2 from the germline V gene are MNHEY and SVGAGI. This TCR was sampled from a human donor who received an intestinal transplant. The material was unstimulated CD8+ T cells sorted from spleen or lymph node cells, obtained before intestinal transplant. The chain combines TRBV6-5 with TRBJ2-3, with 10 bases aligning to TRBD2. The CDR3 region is CASSYLAGDLADTQYF. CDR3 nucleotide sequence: TGTGCCAGCAGTTACCTAGCGGGAGATCTCGCAGATACGCAGTATTTT.